Below, 7 T cell receptor beta chains from the same sample are listed, as sequenced in a study of blood T cell repertoires in COVID-19. Repertoires were generated with immunoSEQ multiplex PCR, while TCRdb's copy carries only in-frame clones and drops some. The sample consists of roughly 45,000 clones, 86% of them appearing once. The sequenced sample was peripheral blood. The receptors stem from a man aged 55 to 69 with active COVID-19.

This clone was seen only once. The J gene is TRBJ1-1, the V gene TRBV19; D is possibly TRBD1 (6 bases). V was cut by 9 bases and J by 0 bases, with 17 bases left in between. This CDR3 contains 15 residues. Germline V gives CDR1 LNHDA, CDR2 SQIVND (reference sequence). The CDR3 region has the DNA TGTGCCAGCAATGACTGGGACATAATGAACACTGAAGCTTTCTTT. It is translated as CASNDWDIMNTEAFF.

V and J are TRBV28 and TRBJ2-5; 10 bases fit TRBD2. CDR3 size: 17 residues. V lost 3 bases and J lost 4; bases outside the gene matches: 11. Germline V gene sequence: CDR1 MDHEN, CDR2 SYDVKM. The CDR3, as DNA: TGTGCCAGCAGTTTTATTCAGCTAGCGGGAGAAAGAGAGACCCAGTACTTC. This sequence encodes CASSFIQLAGERETQYF. Drawing the rest from reference TRBV28 and TRBJ2-5, the complete variable domain is DVKVTQSSRYLVKRTGEKVFLECVQDMDHENMFWYRQDPGLGLRLIYFSYDVKMKEKGDIPEGYSVSREKKERFSLILESASTNQTSMYLCASSFIQLAGERETQYFGPGTRLLVL.

V gene TRBV7-2 combines with J gene TRBJ2-5; perhaps TRBD2 as D (6 bases). Per germline, CDR1 SGHTA and CDR2 FQGNSA. Between the trimmed V and J ends, which lost 8 bases and 0 bases, there was a span of 16 bases. The CDR3 length is 15 residues. This CDR3 reads CASASQVADQETQYF. Written as DNA, the CDR3 is TGTGCCAGCGCTAGCCAGGTAGCGGACCAAGAGACCCAGTACTTC.

The chain carries TRBV7-9 and TRBJ1-2; D is possibly TRBD1 (5 bases). Germline loops: CDR1 SEHNR, CDR2 FQNEAQ (reference sequence). V shed 8 bases and J shed 4 bases, with 14 bases lying between them. This CDR3 comprises 13 residues. The CDR3 bases are TGTGCCAGCCGGGGGGACGGGATCTATGGCTACACCTTC. This encodes CASRGDGIYGYTF.

The chain joins TRBV5-5 to TRBJ2-3; 13 positions agree with TRBD2. The germline CDR1 and CDR2 sequences are SGHKS and YYEKEE (reference sequence). The ends lost 6 bases at V and 2 bases at J; junction bases unmatched: 9. The CDR3 is 17 residues long. This CDR3 reads CASTPRGLAGTTDTQYF. The CDR3 coding sequence is TGTGCCAGCACCCCAAGGGGACTAGCGGGAACCACAGATACGCAGTATTTT. The whole variable domain, filled in from reference TRBV5-5 and TRBJ2-3, reads DAGVTQSPTHLIKTRGQQVTLRCSPISGHKSVSWYQQVLGQGPQFIFQYYEKEERGRGNFPDRFSARQFPNYSSELNVNALLLGDSALYLCASTPRGLAGTTDTQYFGPGTRLTVL.

V is TRBV2 and J is TRBJ2-2; TRBD2 aligns across 13 bases. This CDR3 has 16 amino acids. Germline V gene data show CDR1 as SNHLY and CDR2 as FYNNEI. J was trimmed by 0 bases and V by 7 bases; bases with no gene match: 2. CDR3 DNA: TGTGCCAGCACCGGGACTAGCGGGACGAACACCGGGGAGCTGTTTTTT. It encodes CASTGTSGTNTGELFF.

The CDR3 protein is CAISGSGRANSGANVLTF. The CDR3 DNA is TGTGCCATCAGTGGGTCCGGCAGGGCCAACTCTGGGGCCAACGTCCTGACTTTC. The chain couples TRBV10-3 to TRBJ2-6; D is perhaps TRBD1 (5 bases). This CDR3 region has 18 residues. Between the trimmed V and J ends, which lost 4 bases and 0 bases, there was a span of 16 bases. Germline V gene lookup returns CDR1 ENHRY and CDR2 SYGVKD.